This T cell receptor (beta chain) was identified during a study of cytomegalovirus exposure and HLA in healthy donors. Germline CDR1 MNHNY, CDR2 SVGAGI (reference sequence). The CDR3 consists of 13 residues. The V and J ends lost 2 bases and 5 bases, in that order; junction bases with no gene match: 2. Primers included in the PCR were 60 Vbeta and 13 Jbeta primers. Using immunoSEQ multiplex PCR, the repertoire was profiled, and TCRdb retains in-frame clones only, with some absent. This table holds some 200,000 clones, roughly 74% found once. This clonotype was obtained from a woman between 25 and 40 years old in good health and CMV-seronegative. Sequencing used PBMCs. The J gene is TRBJ1-2, the V gene TRBV6-6, with 7 bases lining up with TRBD1. The CDR3 nucleotides are TGTGCCAGCAGTTACGTACAGGGGTATGGCTACACCTTC. Translating gives CASSYVQGYGYTF.